One and the same sample provided the 4 T cell receptor beta chains below, sequenced in a study of T-cell reconstitution after alpha-beta-depleted transplantation in children. Unique molecular identifiers were incorporated when the TCRbeta library was constructed. MiXCR, applied by TCRdb to the PCR reads, yields one record per CDR3 protein. The data contain some 500,000 distinct CDR3 sequences, approximately 32% of them seen just once; the ten biggest clones take up roughly 2.5%. The sample here was PBMCs from the stem cell graft donor, taken from the stem cell graft. These receptors were collected from a human donor who donated a stem cell graft to a child with aplastic anemia.

The chain recombines TRBV9 with TRBJ1-1; D call uncertain. The CDR3 runs 16 residues. Germline V gene lookup returns CDR1 SGDLS and CDR2 YYNGEE. The V end lost 0 bases, the J end lost 1 base, and 13 bases lay between the germline ends. The CDR3 region is CASSVGVEIRNTEAFF. CDR3 DNA: TGTGCCAGCAGCGTAGGTGTGGAGATTAGGAACACTGAAGCTTTCTTT.

Notes on this clonotype: The final CDR3 position lacks the conserved phenylalanine or tryptophan, pointing to a likely read error. The genes are TRBV20-1 and TRBJ2-1; D unresolved. The CDR3 extends over 10 amino acids. V lost 3 bases, J lost 13 bases, and 10 bases lay in between. Per the germline V gene, CDR1 is DFQATT and CDR2 is SNEGSKA (reference sequence). The CDR3 DNA sequence: TGCAGTGCTAGTTCTCGAGGACAGTTCTCC. It yields the protein CSASSRGQFS.

This clonotype was counted only a few times. The chain has TRBV4-2 and TRBJ2-3, with 7 positions matching TRBD2. The CDR3 runs to 17 residues. Germline lookup yields CDR1 LGHNA and CDR2 YNFKEQ. Trimming at V came to 0 bases and at J to 1 base, leaving 7 bases not matched to a gene. The CDR3 DNA reads as TGTGCCAGCAGCCAAGAGTTAACGGGAGGACGCACAGATACGCAGTATTTT. Encoded protein: CASSQELTGGRTDTQYF.

The chain combines TRBV28 with TRBJ2-5; 11 bases agree with TRBD2. Germline CDR1 and CDR2: MDHEN and SYDVKM. The CDR3 runs 16 residues. With 6 bases clipped from V and 0 bases from J, the junction kept 6 bases outside the gene matches. CDR3 nucleotides: TGTGCCAGCAGGGCCGGGACTAGCGGATACCAAGAGACCCAGTACTTC. It yields the protein CASRAGTSGYQETQYF.